The T cell receptor (beta chain) under discussion was sequenced for a study of beta chain features in type 1 diabetes (dated by TCRdb to the late 2010s). At the level of the whole study: Mean age, gender distribution, total cell number and subset yield were not different between patients and healthy donors. A total of roughly 100 million sorted cells were examined across all samples, and RNA yield correlated strongly with the number of cells per subset. In the study, recently diagnosed type 1 diabetes patients and matched healthy donors were compared on the TCRB repertoires of their sorted circulating CD4+ T cell subsets. Regulatory and stem cell-like memory subsets were obtained from only 8 patients and roughly 8 healthy donors, while naive and central memory subsets were obtained from all 30 or so donors. The full study reports these points: Patients with type 1 diabetes made fewer insertions and deleted more nucleotides at VDJ recombination sites, implying thymic rearrangement abnormalities. PCR may preferentially amplify shorter templates, but because patient and control samples were amplified and corrected together, any resulting skew would affect both groups equally. Naive, central memory and regulatory TCRB repertoires appeared to be more alike among patients than among healthy donors. Because cDNA was sequenced instead of genomic DNA, activated cells with high expression could be over-represented, although the groups did not differ in activation or CD3 levels. A moderate but significant shortening of TCRB CDR3 length was observed in type 1 diabetes patients in all four CD4+ subsets. Because small numbers of individuals were included in the HLA sub-analyses, any influence of HLA type on TCRB rearrangement was left unresolved.

Trimming removed 0 bases from V and 5 bases from J, leaving 10 bases between the germline ends. CDR1 and CDR2, per the germline V gene, are LGHNA and YNFKEQ. The CDR3, from cysteine to phenylalanine, totals 14 residues. Just CDR3 DNA is preserved here, 42 bases in frame from base 1. On this clone: Its specific antigen is unknown. No qualities accompany the bases; no much larger clone lies one base away.

The High Capacity cDNA Reverse Transcription Kit was used to reverse transcribe all of the isolated RNA, meaning that expressed TCRB transcripts were what got sequenced. Naive, central memory and regulatory T cell samples underwent deep immunoSEQ sequencing, averaging around 3.7 million total reads per sample. Sorted cells were lysed in RLT buffer, and RNA was extracted using DNase-treated RNeasy Micro or Mini kits according to cell number. Each cell subset was processed separately to prevent cross-contamination, with patient and healthy donor samples processed together. The immunoSEQ multiplex PCR was used to amplify TCRB sequences from cDNA, yielding 87-bp fragments that span the CDR3 region. The amplicons were sequenced using the Illumina HiSeq platform. The authors' analysis ran thus. Synthetic template baselines were used to correct PCR bias computationally, reads within Hamming distance 2 were collapsed together, and singletons that could not be merged were discarded. Reads were aligned to IMGT to assign V, D and J genes, CDR3 length, and insertions or deletions at six rearrangement sites. Within each subset, clonotype counts were normalized to sorted cell number, after which true diversity and Gini coefficients were computed with the tcR R package. The overlap coefficient, calculated on TCRB nucleotide sequences, was used to measure repertoire sharing. Out-of-frame TCRB sequences from naive cells were analyzed to stand in for the pre-selection repertoire. Not all clones reach the TCRdb copy of this immuneACCESS table, which keeps in-frame sequences only. Checked studies attribute under half of the gap to unresolved V genes and leave the rest unexplained. For V, J and clone size, that table is used; D and trimming come from the DNA. In this sample the table shows 600,000 or so clones, around 12% of which occur a single time. The ten top clones hold more than 0.1% of the sample.

Each donor gave one peripheral blood draw, roughly 120 mL on average, collected into heparinised tubes. Using a panel that included CD45RO, CCR7, CD25, CD127, CD95 and CD27, naive, central memory, regulatory and stem cell-like memory CD4+ T cells were sorted on a BD FACSAria II. A purity above 98% was achieved for all sorted populations. PBMCs were isolated immediately by Lymphoprep density gradient centrifugation and stained directly without culture. To minimize batch effects, samples were stained and sorted in pairs, one healthy donor with one patient per experiment. This receptor was identified in a man younger than 40 with type 1 diabetes. The receptor chain draws on TRBV4-2 and TRBJ1-1; there is no confident call for the D gene. The specimen was naive CD4+ T cells from blood. The cell subset or site label for this specimen denotes: true naive CD4+ T cells. CDR3 region: CASSQDQAATEAFF. At the DNA level, the sequence is TGTGCCAGCAGCCAAGATCAGGCGGCGACTGAAGCTTTCTTT.